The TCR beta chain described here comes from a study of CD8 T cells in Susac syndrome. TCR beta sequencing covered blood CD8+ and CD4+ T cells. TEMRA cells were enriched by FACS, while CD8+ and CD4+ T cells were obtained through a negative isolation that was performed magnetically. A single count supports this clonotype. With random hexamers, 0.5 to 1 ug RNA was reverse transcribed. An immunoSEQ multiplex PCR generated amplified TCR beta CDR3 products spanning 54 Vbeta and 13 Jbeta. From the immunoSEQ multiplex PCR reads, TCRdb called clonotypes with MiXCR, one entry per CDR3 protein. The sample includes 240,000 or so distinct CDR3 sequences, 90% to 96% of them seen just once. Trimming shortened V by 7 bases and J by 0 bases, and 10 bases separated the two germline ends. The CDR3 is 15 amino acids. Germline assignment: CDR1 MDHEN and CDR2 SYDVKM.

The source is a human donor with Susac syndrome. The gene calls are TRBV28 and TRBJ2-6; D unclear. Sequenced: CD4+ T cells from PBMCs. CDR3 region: CASTSMGSGANVLTF. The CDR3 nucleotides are TGTGCCAGCACCTCCATGGGCTCTGGGGCCAACGTCCTGACTTTC.